This TCR beta chain was sequenced in a study of T cells after yellow fever vaccination. TCRdb independently ran MiXCR on the 5' RACE reads; one entry per CDR3 protein. The table has approximately 74,000 distinct CDR3 sequences, approximately 6.9% seen once. This clonotype was counted ten times or more. Sequencing used CD8+ T cells sorted from PBMCs, obtained 5 days after the first yellow fever vaccination. This receptor was taken from a man between 18 and 35 years old who received the YFV17D yellow fever vaccine.

CDR3 in DNA: TGCGCCAGCAGCCAATTCAGGGTAAATGAGCAGTTCTTC. Residues: CASSQFRVNEQFF. The gene calls are TRBV4-1 and TRBJ2-1, with D perhaps TRBD1 (5 bases). The CDR3 sequence is 13 residues long. V lost 2 bases and J lost 7, with 9 bases in between. CDR1 MGHRA and CDR2 YSYEKL come from the germline V gene.